One TCR beta chain is described in this entry. Its specific antigen is unknown. Base qualities were left out, and no much larger clone turns up one base away. TCR beta CDR3 regions were amplified from RNA transcripts. The first round of RT-PCR for the TCR CDR3 was performed with the HTBI primer set and the Qiagen OneStep RT-PCR kit. A second multiplex PCR round built the libraries, followed by size selection and purification. Paired-end sequencing of the libraries was performed with 100 bp reads on an Illumina HiSeq2000. Per the authors' processing: SOAPnuke was used to process the raw data, throwing out any read that contained adapters or uncalled bases, had a mean Phred below 15, or lacked an exact constant-primer or identifier match. COPE v1.2.5 was used to merge the high-quality paired reads, and each unique nucleotide sequence was defined as a clonotype. MiTCR v1.1 was used to align the clonotypes against IMGT TRBV, TRBD and TRBJ reference segments. The analysis was restricted to V-J combinations with a frequency above 0.0001, which together covered just over 98% of the repertoires. A TCS score was defined as the ratio between F50 (clonal expansion) and ExV (chaos), using BLOSUM62-based TCRdist between CDR3 peptides within each V-J. Welch's t-statistics and random forest reduced some 510 V-J features to 13, which were used in a naive Bayes classifier (R e1071). TCRdb reran the public reads through fastp at Q25 and MiXCR, keeping productive beta chains. Rows with one shared CDR3 protein collapse into an entry with the most common genes and DNA. The V and J calls come from TCRdb's annotation, not from the publication. The table for this sample lists 500,000 to 750,000 distinct CDR3 sequences; less than 20% of them were counted only once. Around 6.6% of the sample is in the top ten clones.

This specimen belongs to a study of T cells in Graves' hyperthyroidism and ophthalmopathy (dated by TCRdb to 2018 to 2020). Study-level background: Peripheral blood was collected at initial diagnosis, before any treatment. To identify distinguishing TCR V-J signatures, a discovery cohort of about 100 patients was used, comprising 40 to 45 with Graves' ophthalmopathy and some 60 with stable Graves' hyperthyroidism. Prospective prediction of ophthalmopathy was tested in an independent validation cohort of 18 to 20 hyperthyroidism patients and some 17 patients who later progressed to ophthalmopathy. The approximately 98 discovery patients were randomly divided into training and test sets at a 7:3 ratio. The study also compared thyroid tissue and blood T-cell repertoires from about six Graves' hyperthyroidism patients. Following sampling, methimazole starting at 30 mg daily was given to hyperthyroidism patients, and high-dose intravenous methylprednisolone was given to ophthalmopathy patients. The paper describes TCR Vbeta CDR3 sequencing of more than 120 peripheral blood samples, made up of about 41 ophthalmopathy patients, around 78 hyperthyroidism patients and approximately 17 progressor patients.

Stable Graves' hyperthyroidism was defined as no progression to ophthalmopathy during 18 months of follow-up. Hyperthyroidism patients were aged 18 to 65 years and newly diagnosed, with disease duration of less than 2 months. The study excluded patients with uncontrolled infections, other autoimmune diseases, pregnancy or lactation. Diagnoses were established on the basis of clinical symptoms, serum thyroxine and TRAb, thyroid ultrasound, and orbital computed tomography. Ficoll-Paque density gradient centrifugation was used to isolate PBMCs from about 10 ml of fresh peripheral blood. Total RNA was extracted with Trizol reagent, and quality was checked on an Agilent 2100 Bioanalyzer. Study-level results and caveats: During validation, the model predicted progression to ophthalmopathy a median of approximately six months ahead of onset, with roughly 65% sensitivity and 72.22% specificity. Sample size was not statistically predetermined, and blinding of investigators to group allocation was not performed. A model built on a 13 V-J signature distinguished ophthalmopathy from stable hyperthyroidism, reaching roughly 88% sensitivity and around 81% specificity in cross-validation and 80%/75% in testing. Blood samples also contained most of the expanded thyroid clonotypes (frequency above 0.001), which suggests that blood repertoires may reflect thyroid immune responses.

The CDR3 contains 13 residues, cysteine and phenylalanine counted. Only the CDR3 region is kept as DNA, spanning 39 bases read in frame from base 1. The junction carries 7 bases between V and J, which are trimmed by 2 bases and 1 base respectively. From a lookup of the germline V gene (reference sequence), CDR1 and CDR2 are DFQATT and SNEGSKA. The clonotype originates from a woman in her thirties with Graves' hyperthyroidism. The chain couples TRBV20-1 to TRBJ2-3; the D gene is perhaps TRBD2, from 6 matching bases. The sample comprised blood. The CDR3 reads CSARREGTDTQYF. The nucleotide sequence is TGCAGTGCTAGAAGGGAGGGCACAGATACGCAGTATTTT.